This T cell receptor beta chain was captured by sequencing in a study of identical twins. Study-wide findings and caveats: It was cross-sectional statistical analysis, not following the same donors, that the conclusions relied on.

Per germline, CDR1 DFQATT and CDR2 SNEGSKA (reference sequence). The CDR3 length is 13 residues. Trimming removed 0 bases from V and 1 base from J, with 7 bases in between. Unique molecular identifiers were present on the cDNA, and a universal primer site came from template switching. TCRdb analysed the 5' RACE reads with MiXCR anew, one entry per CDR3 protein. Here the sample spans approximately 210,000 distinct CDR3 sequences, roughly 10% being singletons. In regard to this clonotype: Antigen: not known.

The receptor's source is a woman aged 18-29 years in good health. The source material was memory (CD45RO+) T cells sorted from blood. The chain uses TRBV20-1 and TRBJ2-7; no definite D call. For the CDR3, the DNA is TGCAGTGCTAGAGATGTAGGGTCCTACGAGCAGTACTTC. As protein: CSARDVGSYEQYF.